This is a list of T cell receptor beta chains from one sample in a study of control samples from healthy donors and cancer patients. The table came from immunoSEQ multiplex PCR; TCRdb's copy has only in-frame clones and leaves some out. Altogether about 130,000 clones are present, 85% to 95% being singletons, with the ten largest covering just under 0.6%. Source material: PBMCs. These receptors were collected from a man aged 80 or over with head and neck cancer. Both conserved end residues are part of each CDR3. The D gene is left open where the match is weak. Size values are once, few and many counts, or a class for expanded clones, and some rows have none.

cdr3_aa: CASSQGEKELAGGPRAYEQYF
cdr3_nt: TGTGCCAGCAGCCAAGGTGAGAAAGAACTAGCGGGAGGGCCGAGGGCGTACGAGCAGTACTTC
v_call: TRBV14
clone_size: .
d_call: TRBD2
j_call: TRBJ2-7

cdr3_aa: CASSLPGGADTQYF
cdr3_nt: TGTGCCAGCAGCCTCCCAGGGGGCGCGGATACGCAGTATTTT
v_call: TRBV5-6
clone_size: .
d_call: TRBD1
j_call: TRBJ2-3

cdr3_aa: CASSQGPRGFYEQYF
cdr3_nt: TGTGCCAGCTCACAAGGGCCCCGAGGCTTCTACGAGCAGTACTTC
v_call: TRBV18
clone_size: .
d_call: .
j_call: TRBJ2-7

cdr3_aa: CASSLGTGGYSGNTIYF
cdr3_nt: TGTGCCAGCAGTTTGGGGACAGGGGGTTACTCTGGAAACACCATATATTTT
v_call: TRBV27
clone_size: .
d_call: TRBD1
j_call: TRBJ1-3

cdr3_aa: CASSLGTQETQYF
cdr3_nt: TGCGCCAGCAGCTTGGGAACACAAGAGACCCAGTACTTC
v_call: TRBV5-1
clone_size: .
d_call: .
j_call: TRBJ2-5

cdr3_aa: CASSLGGTDQPQHF
cdr3_nt: TGCGCCAGCAGCTTGGGGGGGACGGATCAGCCCCAGCATTTT
v_call: TRBV5-1
clone_size: .
d_call: .
j_call: TRBJ1-5

cdr3_aa: CATKKPGQLYGYTF
cdr3_nt: TGTGCCACAAAAAAACCGGGACAGCTCTATGGCTACACCTTC
v_call: TRBV19
clone_size: .
d_call: TRBD1
j_call: TRBJ1-2

cdr3_aa: CATSRVRDPQPQHF
cdr3_nt: TGTGCCACCAGCAGAGTCAGGGACCCTCAGCCCCAGCATTTT
v_call: TRBV15
clone_size: .
d_call: .
j_call: TRBJ1-5

cdr3_aa: CASSHHGQMNNEQFF
cdr3_nt: TGCGCCAGCAGCCACCACGGACAGATGAACAATGAGCAGTTCTTC
v_call: TRBV4-1
clone_size: .
d_call: .
j_call: TRBJ2-1

cdr3_aa: CASSLGVGPGSYEQYF
cdr3_nt: TGTGCCAGCAGCTTAGGTGTGGGCCCGGGATCCTACGAGCAGTACTTC
v_call: TRBV11-2
clone_size: .
d_call: .
j_call: TRBJ2-7

cdr3_aa: CASSSYGDTQYF
cdr3_nt: TGTGCCAGCAGTTCGTATGGGGATACGCAGTATTTT
v_call: TRBV27
clone_size: .
d_call: .
j_call: TRBJ2-3

cdr3_aa: CASSLDAGVYGYTF
cdr3_nt: TGCGCCAGCAGCTTGGATGCAGGGGTGTATGGCTACACCTTC
v_call: TRBV5-1
clone_size: .
d_call: .
j_call: TRBJ1-2

cdr3_aa: CASSRISGSLYEQYF
cdr3_nt: TGTGCCAGCAGTCGTATTAGCGGGAGCCTCTACGAGCAGTACTTC
v_call: TRBV5-4
clone_size: .
d_call: TRBD2
j_call: TRBJ2-7

cdr3_aa: CASSAQGQNTEAFF
cdr3_nt: TGTGCCAGCAGCGCCCAGGGGCAGAACACTGAAGCTTTCTTT
v_call: TRBV7-9
clone_size: .
d_call: .
j_call: TRBJ1-1

cdr3_aa: CASSPGTGYVGELFF
cdr3_nt: TGTGCCAGCAGTCCCGGGACAGGCTATGTCGGGGAGCTGTTTTTT
v_call: TRBV6-2/TRBV6-3
clone_size: .
d_call: TRBD1
j_call: TRBJ2-2

cdr3_aa: CASRSGSLYGYTF
cdr3_nt: TGTGCCAGTAGATCGGGCAGCCTCTATGGCTACACCTTC
v_call: TRBV19
clone_size: .
d_call: .
j_call: TRBJ1-2

cdr3_aa: CASRGQETGELFF
cdr3_nt: TGTGCCAGCAGGGGACAGGAGACCGGGGAGCTGTTTTTT
v_call: TRBV21-1
clone_size: .
d_call: .
j_call: TRBJ2-2

cdr3_aa: CASSPGQGVYYGYTF
cdr3_nt: TGTGCCAGCAGCCCGGGACAGGGGGTTTACTATGGCTACACCTTC
v_call: TRBV5-4
clone_size: .
d_call: TRBD1
j_call: TRBJ1-2

cdr3_aa: CATHAVGETQYF
cdr3_nt: TGTGCCACCCACGCTGTGGGGGAGACCCAGTACTTC
v_call: TRBV15
clone_size: .
d_call: .
j_call: TRBJ2-5

cdr3_aa: CASSSRQGGTQYF
cdr3_nt: TGTGCCAGCAGCTCCCGACAGGGCGGTACGCAGTATTTT
v_call: TRBV7-2
clone_size: .
d_call: TRBD1
j_call: TRBJ2-3

cdr3_aa: CASSQWTGDQPQHF
cdr3_nt: TGCGCCAGCAGCCAATGGACAGGGGATCAGCCCCAGCATTTT
v_call: TRBV4-1
clone_size: .
d_call: TRBD1
j_call: TRBJ1-5

cdr3_aa: CASSFIPGQTLNGYTF
cdr3_nt: TGCGCCAGCAGCTTTATTCCGGGACAGACTTTAAATGGCTACACCTTC
v_call: TRBV5-1
clone_size: .
d_call: TRBD1
j_call: TRBJ1-2

cdr3_aa: CASSFGTGAYEQYF
cdr3_nt: TGTGCCAGCAGTTTTGGGACAGGGGCCTACGAGCAGTACTTC
v_call: TRBV27
clone_size: .
d_call: TRBD1
j_call: TRBJ2-7

cdr3_aa: CASRPHRIPYEQYF
cdr3_nt: TGTGCCAGCAGACCGCACAGGATTCCCTACGAGCAGTACTTC
v_call: TRBV27
clone_size: .
d_call: .
j_call: TRBJ2-7

cdr3_aa: CASSHGLVYGYTF
cdr3_nt: TGTGCCAGCAGCCATGGACTGGTCTATGGCTACACCTTC
v_call: TRBV6-2/TRBV6-3
clone_size: .
d_call: .
j_call: TRBJ1-2

cdr3_aa: CASSLSSREAFF
cdr3_nt: TGTGCCAGCAGTCTGAGTTCCCGAGAAGCTTTCTTT
v_call: TRBV2
clone_size: .
d_call: .
j_call: TRBJ1-1

cdr3_aa: CASSRDSYGYTF
cdr3_nt: TGTGCCAGCAGCCGAGACAGCTATGGCTACACCTTC
v_call: TRBV2
clone_size: .
d_call: .
j_call: TRBJ1-2

cdr3_aa: CASSLGGNGYTF
cdr3_nt: TGTGCCAGCAGCTTAGGAGGGAACGGCTACACCTTC
v_call: TRBV11-2
clone_size: .
d_call: .
j_call: TRBJ1-2

cdr3_aa: CASLRGIMNTEAFF
cdr3_nt: TGTGCCAGCTTACGGGGAATAATGAACACTGAAGCTTTCTTT
v_call: TRBV11-2
clone_size: .
d_call: .
j_call: TRBJ1-1

cdr3_aa: CASTVLGAKDTQYF
cdr3_nt: TGTGCCAGTACCGTTTTAGGGGCTAAGGATACGCAGTATTTT
v_call: TRBV6-6
clone_size: .
d_call: .
j_call: TRBJ2-3

cdr3_aa: CASSQGGGAEAFF
cdr3_nt: TGTGCCAGCAGCCAAGGAGGTGGAGCTGAAGCTTTCTTT
v_call: TRBV3-1/TRBV3-2
clone_size: few
d_call: .
j_call: TRBJ1-1

cdr3_aa: CASSTGLAGTPYGQFF
cdr3_nt: TGTGCCAGTAGTACAGGACTAGCGGGAACCCCTTACGGGCAGTTCTTC
v_call: TRBV19
clone_size: .
d_call: TRBD2
j_call: TRBJ2-1

cdr3_aa: CSVTRSNYEQYF
cdr3_nt: TGCAGCGTTACACGATCCAACTACGAGCAGTACTTC
v_call: TRBV29-1
clone_size: .
d_call: .
j_call: TRBJ2-7

cdr3_aa: CASRTGVAYEQYF
cdr3_nt: TGCGCCAGCCGGACAGGGGTTGCCTACGAGCAGTACTTC
v_call: TRBV10-2
clone_size: .
d_call: TRBD1
j_call: TRBJ2-7

cdr3_aa: CASSLGSSLNTGELFF
cdr3_nt: TGTGCCAGCAGCTTAGGATCTAGTCTTAACACCGGGGAGCTGTTTTTT
v_call: TRBV7-9
clone_size: .
d_call: .
j_call: TRBJ2-2

cdr3_aa: CASSEQGERYNEQFF
cdr3_nt: TGCGCCAGCAGCGAACAGGGGGAAAGATACAATGAGCAGTTCTTC
v_call: TRBV5-1
clone_size: .
d_call: TRBD1
j_call: TRBJ2-1

cdr3_aa: CASSPAWEGERETQYF
cdr3_nt: TGTGCCAGCTCACCAGCGTGGGAGGGGGAGAGAGAGACCCAGTACTTC
v_call: TRBV18
clone_size: few
d_call: .
j_call: TRBJ2-5

cdr3_aa: CASSPREAGGQPQHF
cdr3_nt: TGTGCCAGCTCCCCACGGGAGGCGGGCGGTCAGCCCCAGCATTTT
v_call: TRBV18
clone_size: once
d_call: .
j_call: TRBJ1-5

cdr3_aa: CAWSPNFRGNEKLFF
cdr3_nt: TGTGCCTGGAGTCCGAACTTCAGGGGAAATGAAAAACTGTTTTTT
v_call: TRBV30
clone_size: .
d_call: .
j_call: TRBJ1-4

cdr3_aa: CASKLSPRYGYTF
cdr3_nt: TGTGCCAGCAAACTTAGTCCACGATATGGCTACACCTTC
v_call: TRBV28
clone_size: .
d_call: .
j_call: TRBJ1-2

cdr3_aa: CASSVAPLDNEQFF
cdr3_nt: TGTGCCAGCAGCGTAGCACCTCTTGACAATGAGCAGTTCTTC
v_call: TRBV9
clone_size: .
d_call: .
j_call: TRBJ2-1

cdr3_aa: CASSRQGSTNEKLFF
cdr3_nt: TGTGCCAGCAGTAGACAGGGTTCAACTAATGAAAAACTGTTTTTT
v_call: TRBV5-5
clone_size: .
d_call: TRBD1
j_call: TRBJ1-4

cdr3_aa: CASTSFRGTGGSPGYGYTF
cdr3_nt: TGCGCCAGCACCTCCTTTAGGGGGACAGGGGGTAGCCCGGGATATGGCTACACCTTC
v_call: TRBV5-1
clone_size: once
d_call: TRBD1
j_call: TRBJ1-2

cdr3_aa: CSASGAAVSNQPQHF
cdr3_nt: TGCAGTGCTAGTGGGGCCGCCGTTAGCAATCAGCCCCAGCATTTT
v_call: TRBV20-1
clone_size: .
d_call: .
j_call: TRBJ1-5

cdr3_aa: CASSPTDYEQYF
cdr3_nt: TGTGCCAGCTCACCAACGGACTACGAGCAGTACTTC
v_call: TRBV18
clone_size: .
d_call: .
j_call: TRBJ2-7

cdr3_aa: CASSPGGTLAGSYNEQFF
cdr3_nt: TGTGCCAGCAGTCCAGGGGGGACCCTAGCGGGAAGCTACAATGAGCAGTTCTTC
v_call: TRBV6-6
clone_size: .
d_call: TRBD2
j_call: TRBJ2-1

cdr3_aa: CASSLKGQNSNQPQHF
cdr3_nt: TGTGCCAGCAGCCTCAAGGGACAGAATAGCAATCAGCCCCAGCATTTT
v_call: TRBV5-6
clone_size: .
d_call: TRBD1
j_call: TRBJ1-5

cdr3_aa: CASSTSGGAYEQFF
cdr3_nt: TGTGCCAGCAGCACCAGCGGGGGGGCTTATGAGCAGTTCTTC
v_call: TRBV7-9
clone_size: .
d_call: TRBD2
j_call: TRBJ2-1

cdr3_aa: CASLGLGDRYEQYF
cdr3_nt: TGTGCCAGCTTGGGGTTGGGGGACCGCTACGAGCAGTACTTC
v_call: TRBV18
clone_size: .
d_call: .
j_call: TRBJ2-7

cdr3_aa: CASRHDRDQPQHF
cdr3_nt: TGTGCCAGCAGACACGACAGGGATCAGCCCCAGCATTTT
v_call: TRBV12-3/TRBV12-4
clone_size: .
d_call: TRBD1
j_call: TRBJ1-5

cdr3_aa: CASSLGLAGTGELFF
cdr3_nt: TGTGCCAGCAGCTTAGGACTAGCGGGAACCGGGGAGCTGTTTTTT
v_call: TRBV27
clone_size: .
d_call: TRBD2
j_call: TRBJ2-2

cdr3_aa: CASSLNRNRGPTDRVAKNIQYF
cdr3_nt: TGTGCCAGCAGCCTAAACCGCAATAGGGGGCCGACAGATAGGGTAGCCAAAAACATTCAGTACTTC
v_call: TRBV3-1/TRBV3-2
clone_size: .
d_call: TRBD1
j_call: TRBJ2-4

cdr3_aa: CASSPGFGQGNSPLHF
cdr3_nt: TGCGCCAGCAGCCCTGGGTTTGGGCAGGGAAATTCACCCCTCCACTTT
v_call: TRBV5-1
clone_size: .
d_call: .
j_call: TRBJ1-6

cdr3_aa: CASSLDPQETYEQYF
cdr3_nt: TGTGCCAGCAGCCTCGATCCCCAGGAAACCTACGAGCAGTACTTC
v_call: TRBV5-6
clone_size: .
d_call: .
j_call: TRBJ2-7

cdr3_aa: CASSSLAASKGAFF
cdr3_nt: TGCGCCAGCAGCTCCTTGGCGGCCTCTAAAGGGGCTTTCTTT
v_call: TRBV5-1
clone_size: .
d_call: .
j_call: TRBJ1-1

cdr3_aa: CASSPGTSGHNEQFF
cdr3_nt: TGTGCCAGCAGCCCGGGGACTAGCGGGCACAATGAGCAGTTCTTC
v_call: TRBV5-4
clone_size: .
d_call: TRBD2
j_call: TRBJ2-1

cdr3_aa: CASSLRRVGANEQFF
cdr3_nt: TGTGCCAGCAGCTTAAGGCGGGTCGGGGCCAATGAGCAGTTCTTC
v_call: TRBV7-8
clone_size: .
d_call: .
j_call: TRBJ2-1

cdr3_aa: CASSPSTGRGETQYF
cdr3_nt: TGCGCCAGCAGCCCCTCGACGGGCCGGGGGGAGACCCAGTACTTC
v_call: TRBV5-1
clone_size: .
d_call: .
j_call: TRBJ2-5

cdr3_aa: CATSTSSGNTIYF
cdr3_nt: TGTGCCACCAGCACGTCCTCTGGAAACACCATATATTTT
v_call: TRBV15
clone_size: few
d_call: .
j_call: TRBJ1-3

cdr3_aa: CAWSASDRVGTGELFF
cdr3_nt: TGTGCCTGGAGTGCCTCGGACAGGGTGGGCACCGGGGAGCTGTTTTTT
v_call: TRBV30
clone_size: .
d_call: TRBD1
j_call: TRBJ2-2